This T cell receptor beta chain was captured by sequencing in a study of blood T cell repertoires in COVID-19. The data were produced by immunoSEQ multiplex PCR, yet TCRdb's version contains in-frame clones alone and is incomplete. Of a few hundred thousand clones in the sample, approximately 89% were seen once. CDR1 is LNHDA, CDR2 SQIVND, per germline (reference sequence). There are 15 residues in the CDR3. The V and J ends lost 5 bases and 5 bases respectively, with 16 bases between them. The material sequenced was peripheral blood. This TCR was recovered from a woman in her 40s who had recovered from COVID-19. The chain has TRBV19 and TRBJ2-1, with a possible D match to TRBD1 (5 bases). CDR3 protein: CASSSRLGLNNEQFF. The CDR3 nucleotides read TGTGCCAGTAGTTCTCGGCTGGGGCTGAACAATGAGCAGTTCTTC.